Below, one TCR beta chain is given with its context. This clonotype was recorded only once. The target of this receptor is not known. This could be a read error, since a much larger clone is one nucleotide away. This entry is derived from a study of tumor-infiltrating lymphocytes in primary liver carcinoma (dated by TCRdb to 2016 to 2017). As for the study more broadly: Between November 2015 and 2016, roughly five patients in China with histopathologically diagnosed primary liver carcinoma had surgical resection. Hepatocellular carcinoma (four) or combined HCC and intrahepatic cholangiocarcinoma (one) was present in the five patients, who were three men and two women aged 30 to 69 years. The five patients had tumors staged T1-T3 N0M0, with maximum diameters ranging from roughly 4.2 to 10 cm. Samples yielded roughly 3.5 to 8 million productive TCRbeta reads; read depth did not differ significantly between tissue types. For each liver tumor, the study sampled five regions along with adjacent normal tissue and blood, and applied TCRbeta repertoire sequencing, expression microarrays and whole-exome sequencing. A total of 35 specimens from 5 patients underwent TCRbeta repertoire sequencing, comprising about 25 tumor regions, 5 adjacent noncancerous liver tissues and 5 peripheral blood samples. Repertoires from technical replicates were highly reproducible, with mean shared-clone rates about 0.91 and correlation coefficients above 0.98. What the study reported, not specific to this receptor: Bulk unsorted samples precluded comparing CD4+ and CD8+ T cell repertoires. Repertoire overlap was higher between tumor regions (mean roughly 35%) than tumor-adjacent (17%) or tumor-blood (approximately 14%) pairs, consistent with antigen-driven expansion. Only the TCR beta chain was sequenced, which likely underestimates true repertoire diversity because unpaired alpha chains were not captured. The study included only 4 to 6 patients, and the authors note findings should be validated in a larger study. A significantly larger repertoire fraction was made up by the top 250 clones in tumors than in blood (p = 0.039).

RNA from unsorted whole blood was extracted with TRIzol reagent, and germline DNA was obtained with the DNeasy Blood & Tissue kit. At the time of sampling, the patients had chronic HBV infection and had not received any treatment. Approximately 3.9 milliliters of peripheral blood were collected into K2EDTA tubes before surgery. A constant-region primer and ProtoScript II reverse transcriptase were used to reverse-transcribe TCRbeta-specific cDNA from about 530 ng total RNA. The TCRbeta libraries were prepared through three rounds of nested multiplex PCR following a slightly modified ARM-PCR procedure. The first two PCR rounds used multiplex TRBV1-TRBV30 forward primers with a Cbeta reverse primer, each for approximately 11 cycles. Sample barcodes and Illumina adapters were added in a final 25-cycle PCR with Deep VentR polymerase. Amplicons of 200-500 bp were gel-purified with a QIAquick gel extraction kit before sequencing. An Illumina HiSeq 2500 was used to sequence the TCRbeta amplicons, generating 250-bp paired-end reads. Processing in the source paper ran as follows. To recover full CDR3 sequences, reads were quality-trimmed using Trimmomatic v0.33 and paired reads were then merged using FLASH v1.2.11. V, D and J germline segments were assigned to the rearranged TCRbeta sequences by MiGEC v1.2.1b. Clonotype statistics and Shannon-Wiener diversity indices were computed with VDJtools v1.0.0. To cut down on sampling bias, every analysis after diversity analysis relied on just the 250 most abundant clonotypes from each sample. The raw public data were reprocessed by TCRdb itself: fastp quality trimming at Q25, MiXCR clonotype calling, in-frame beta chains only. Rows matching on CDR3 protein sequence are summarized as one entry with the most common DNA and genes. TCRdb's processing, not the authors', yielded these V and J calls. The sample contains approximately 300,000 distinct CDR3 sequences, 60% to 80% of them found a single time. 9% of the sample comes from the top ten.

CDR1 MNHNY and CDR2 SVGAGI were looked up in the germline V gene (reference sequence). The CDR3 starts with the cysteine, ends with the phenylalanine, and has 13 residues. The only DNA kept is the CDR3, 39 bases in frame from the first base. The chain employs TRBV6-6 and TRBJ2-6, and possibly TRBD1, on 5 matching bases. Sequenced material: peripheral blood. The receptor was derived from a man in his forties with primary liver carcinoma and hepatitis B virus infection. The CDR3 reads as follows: CASILSGANALTF. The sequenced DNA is TGTGCCAGCATCCTCTCTGGGGCCAACGCCCTGACTTTC.